The 10 T cell receptor beta chains below all came from one sample that was sequenced in a study of control samples from healthy donors and cancer patients. Sequencing was performed with immunoSEQ multiplex PCR; in TCRdb, only in-frame clones are kept and a portion is missing. Of 150,000 to 200,000 clones listed, just over 90% were seen once; the top ten hold about 1.4%. Source material: blood. Receptor source: a man in his thirties or forties in good health.

The V and J genes are TRBV20-1 and TRBJ2-1, with a possible D match to TRBD1 (6 bases). The CDR3 has 13 residues. Germline values: CDR1 DFQATT, CDR2 SNEGSKA (reference sequence). V dropped 3 bases and J dropped 6 bases, with 12 bases sitting between them. The CDR3 region is CSASEDSRNEQFF. CDR3 DNA sequence: TGCAGTGCTAGTGAGGACAGCCGCAATGAGCAGTTCTTC.

The rearrangement links TRBV9 to TRBJ2-6; 8 bases are a match to TRBD1. Germline loops: CDR1 SGDLS, CDR2 YYNGEE. This CDR3 region has 18 residues. V was pared by 2 bases and J by 1 base, with 8 bases of the junction left unmatched. Here the CDR3 DNA reads TGTGCCAGCAGCGTCGCCAGGGGGCGCCTTTCTGGGGCCAACGTCCTGACTTTC. Protein sequence: CASSVARGRLSGANVLTF.

V gene TRBV28 combines with J gene TRBJ1-6; TRBD1 matches 8 bases. With V trimmed by 4 bases and J by 2 bases, 7 bases remained unmatched. This CDR3 is built from 17 residues. Germline values: CDR1 MDHEN, CDR2 SYDVKM. The CDR3 region has the DNA TGTGCCAGCAGTTCCCCAGGGGGCAGGGCCTATAATTCACCCCTCCACTTT. It is translated as CASSSPGGRAYNSPLHF.

J is TRBJ1-1 and V is TRBV19; no clear D. Per the germline V gene, CDR1 is LNHDA and CDR2 is SQIVND (reference sequence). CDR3 size: 14 residues. The germline V and J ends were trimmed by 5 bases and 1 base, with 11 bases remaining between them. The CDR3 nucleotides are TGTGCCAGTAGTCTCAAAGCAGGGAACACTGAAGCTTTCTTT. The encoded protein is CASSLKAGNTEAFF.

The rearrangement links TRBV6-6 to TRBJ1-2; 8 bases are a match to TRBD1. Germline-derived CDR1 and CDR2 are MNHNY and SVGAGI (reference sequence). V lost 7 bases, J lost 6 bases, and 10 bases stayed unmatched. The CDR3 runs to 14 residues. CDR3 sequence: CASTLGQGADGYTF. CDR3 nucleotides: TGTGCCAGCACCCTCGGACAGGGTGCGGATGGCTACACCTTC.

This rearrangement joins TRBV7-8 to TRBJ1-2; D is possibly TRBD1 (6 bases). Germline loops: CDR1 SGHVS, CDR2 FQNEAQ. The CDR3 spans 16 residues. Trimming stripped 3 bases from V and 6 bases from J, with 20 bases between. CDR3 nucleotide sequence: TGTGCCAGCAGCTTCAGAGGGGGGTGGAGTGCACATGGCTACACCTTC. Its translation is CASSFRGGWSAHGYTF.

The rearrangement links TRBV5-1 to TRBJ1-2, with D unresolved. The length of the CDR3 is 10 residues. Germline V lookup: CDR1 SGHRS, CDR2 YFSETQ. V was shortened by 5 bases and J by 8 bases, with 7 bases between the two germline ends. CDR3 coding DNA: TGCGCCAGCAGGGCGGTGGGCTACACCTTC. Protein: CASRAVGYTF.

The V gene is TRBV5-4, the J gene TRBJ1-1; possibly TRBD1 for D (5 bases). This CDR3 is 16 amino acids long. CDR1 is SGHNT, CDR2 YYREEE, per germline (reference sequence). V dropped 3 bases and J dropped 4 bases, with 19 bases sitting between them. In DNA form, the CDR3 reads TGTGCCAGCAGCTCCCTGGGGCAGCAGAGAAGCACTGAAGCTTTCTTT. Protein: CASSSLGQQRSTEAFF.

CDR3 protein: CASSPRGEQFF. For the CDR3, the DNA is TGTGCCAGCAGCCCCCGCGGTGAGCAGTTCTTC. This chain uses TRBV12-3 or TRBV12-4 with TRBJ2-1; no clear D. Trimming pared 6 bases from V and 9 bases from J, leaving 9 bases between. The CDR3 spans 11 residues.

This clone was seen just once. This chain links TRBV5-1 with TRBJ2-5, with 9 positions matching TRBD2. The CDR3 spans 15 residues. The germline V gene has CDR1 SGHRS and CDR2 YFSETQ. V shed 0 bases and J 5 bases; nucleotides not matched to a gene: 5. The chain's CDR3 is CASSLGLAGLETQYF. In DNA form, the CDR3 reads TGCGCCAGCAGCTTGGGGCTAGCGGGGTTGGAGACCCAGTACTTC.